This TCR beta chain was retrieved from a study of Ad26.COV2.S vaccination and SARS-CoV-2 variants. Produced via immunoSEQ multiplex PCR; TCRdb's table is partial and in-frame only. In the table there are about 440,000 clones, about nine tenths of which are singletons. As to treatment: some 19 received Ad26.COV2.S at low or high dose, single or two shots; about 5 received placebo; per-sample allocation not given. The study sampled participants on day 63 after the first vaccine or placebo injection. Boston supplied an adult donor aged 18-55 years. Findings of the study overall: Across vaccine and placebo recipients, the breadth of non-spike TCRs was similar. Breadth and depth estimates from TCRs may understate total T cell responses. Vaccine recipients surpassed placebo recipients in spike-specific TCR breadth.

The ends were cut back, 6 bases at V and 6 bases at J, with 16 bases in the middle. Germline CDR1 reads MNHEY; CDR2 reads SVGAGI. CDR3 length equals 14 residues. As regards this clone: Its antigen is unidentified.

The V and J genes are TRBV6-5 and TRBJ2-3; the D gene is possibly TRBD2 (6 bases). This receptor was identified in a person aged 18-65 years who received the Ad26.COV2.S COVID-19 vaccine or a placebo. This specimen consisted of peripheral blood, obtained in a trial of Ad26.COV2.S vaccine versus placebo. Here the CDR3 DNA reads TGTGCCAGCAGACTAGCTCCCGGTGGGGATACGCAGTATTTT. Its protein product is CASRLAPGGDTQYF.